These 25 T cell receptor beta chains were all obtained from the same sample, sequenced in a study of cytomegalovirus exposure and HLA in healthy donors. PCR employed 60 Vbeta and 13 Jbeta primers. This table comes from immunoSEQ multiplex PCR, and its TCRdb copy is limited to in-frame clones, with some not included. The sample shows 90,000 to 100,000 clones, around 74% of them seen only once. The sequenced sample was PBMCs. These receptor sequences come from a middle-aged man in good health and CMV-seropositive.

The chain combines TRBV9 with TRBJ1-1, with TRBD1 matching over 9 bases. Germline V lookup: CDR1 SGDLS, CDR2 YYNGEE. CDR3 size: 16 residues. J was trimmed by 0 bases and V by 4 bases; bases with no gene match: 7. CDR3: CASSKGQGMMNTEAFF. The CDR3 DNA is TGTGCCAGCAGCAAAGGACAGGGGATGATGAACACTGAAGCTTTCTTT. The full variable domain, completed using reference TRBV9 and TRBJ1-1, is DSGVTQTPKHLITATGQRVTLRCSPRSGDLSVYWYQQSLDQGLQFLIQYYNGEERAKGNILERFSAQQFPDLHSELNLSSLELGDSALYFCASSKGQGMMNTEAFFGQGTRLTVV.

A note on this clone: A junction boundary mismatches the germline segment, possibly from a read error. The rearrangement links TRBV6-4 to TRBJ2-2, with TRBD2 identical over 14 bases. The length of the CDR3 is 16 residues. Germline CDR1 MRHNA, CDR2 SNTAGT. The CDR3 protein is CASSDGTSGSTEELFF. CDR3 sequence (DNA): TGTGCCAGCAGTGACGGGACTAGCGGGAGCACCGAGGAGCTGTTTTTT.

The chain combines TRBV6-1 with TRBJ2-3; 12 bases are a match to TRBD2. V trimming: 1 base; J trimming: 3 bases; junction bases outside the gene matches: 8. This CDR3 is built from 18 residues. Germline CDR1 reads MNHNS; CDR2 reads SASEGT. The CDR3 sequence: CASSEGLAGVGATDTQYF. The CDR3 DNA sequence: TGTGCCAGCAGTGAAGGACTAGCGGGGGTCGGGGCAACAGATACGCAGTATTTT.

This rearrangement joins TRBV7-8 to TRBJ2-3; possible D gene TRBD2, 5 bases. Per the germline V gene, CDR1 is SGHVS and CDR2 is FQNEAQ. This CDR3 has 14 amino acids. V lost 1 base and J lost 2, with 7 bases in between. The CDR3 bases are TGTGCCAGCAGCTTAGGCGACTACACAGATACGCAGTATTTT. Translated, it gives CASSLGDYTDTQYF.

To note about this clone: This sample includes further DNA sequences coding for the same CDR3. The J gene is TRBJ1-3, the V gene TRBV5-1; D possibly corresponds to TRBD1 (5 bases). Germline values: CDR1 SGHRS, CDR2 YFSETQ. The ends were cut back, 0 bases at V and 7 bases at J, with 8 bases in the middle. The CDR3 runs 13 residues. CDR3 nucleotides: TGCGCCAGCAGCTTGGGGCAGGGCAACACCATATATTTT. As protein: CASSLGQGNTIYF.

The V call is TRBV19, the J call TRBJ1-1; D unresolved. V was cut by 6 bases and J by 1 base, with 12 bases left in between. CDR3 length: 14 residues. Looked up from germline, CDR1 is LNHDA and CDR2 is SQIVND (reference sequence). CDR3 DNA: TGTGCCAGTAGCATAACAGTCTCGAACACTGAAGCTTTCTTT. This gives the protein CASSITVSNTEAFF.

The CDR3, as DNA: TGTGCCAGCAGCCAAGGTTTCGGGGGAGGAACTGAAGCTTTCTTT. Encoded protein: CASSQGFGGGTEAFF. V gene TRBV5-6 combines with J gene TRBJ1-1; D may be TRBD1 (5 bases). This CDR3 contains 15 residues. The ends were cut back, 4 bases at V and 5 bases at J, with 18 bases in the middle. Per germline, CDR1 SGHDT and CDR2 YYEEEE.

The chain couples TRBV7-9 to TRBJ2-2; TRBD2 matches 11 bases. The V segment lost 2 bases and the J segment 6 bases; nucleotides outside the gene matches: 2. Germline assignment: CDR1 SEHNR and CDR2 FQNEAQ (reference sequence). This CDR3 spans 15 amino acids. The CDR3, as DNA: TGTGCCAGCAGCTTACTGACTAGCGGGGCCGGGGAGCTGTTTTTT. Translated: CASSLLTSGAGELFF.

A note on this clone: Distinct nucleotide sequences in the sample also encode this CDR3. The rearrangement uses TRBV9 and TRBJ1-1; D ambiguous. Trimming cost V 0 bases and J 1 base, with 7 bases left between them. This CDR3 has 14 residues. CDR1 is SGDLS and CDR2 is YYNGEE in the germline V gene. The CDR3 sequence is CASSVGAGNTEAFF. CDR3 bases: TGTGCCAGCAGCGTAGGAGCCGGGAACACTGAAGCTTTCTTT.

The CDR3 nucleotides read TGTGCCAGCAGCGACAGGGTCTACGAGCAGTACTTC. It is translated as CASSDRVYEQYF. This sequence joins TRBV7-2 and TRBJ2-7; 7 bases are shared with TRBD1. The CDR3 has 12 amino acids. The germline gives CDR1 SGHTA, CDR2 FQGNSA. The V segment lost 5 bases and the J segment 3 bases; nucleotides outside the gene matches: 1. The full variable domain, with the rest looked up from reference TRBV7-2 and TRBJ2-7, is GAGVSQSPSNKVTEKGKDVELRCDPISGHTALYWYRQSLGQGLEFLIYFQGNSAPDKSGLPSDRFSAERTGGSVSTLTIQRTQQEDSAVYLCASSDRVYEQYFGPGTRLTVT.

V usage is TRBV11-2 and J usage is TRBJ2-7, with 10 bases lining up with TRBD2. CDR1 is SGHAT and CDR2 is FQNNGV in the germline V gene. The CDR3 is 16 residues long. J lost 2 bases, V lost 4 bases, and 8 bases had no gene match. The DNA of the CDR3 is TGTGCCAGCAGCTCCATTGCGAGCGGGGGGGCCTACGAGCAGTACTTC. Protein sequence: CASSSIASGGAYEQYF.

V usage is TRBV28 and J usage is TRBJ2-7; 11 bases map to TRBD1. J gave up 3 bases and V 7 bases, and 5 bases lay outside the gene matches. The CDR3 runs to 14 residues. CDR1 is MDHEN and CDR2 is SYDVKM in the germline V gene. CDR3 DNA: TGTGCCAGCACCCCGGGACAGGGGGTCTACGAGCAGTACTTC. This encodes CASTPGQGVYEQYF.

The chain links TRBV5-1 to TRBJ2-5; TRBD2 matches 10 bases. The ends lost 4 bases at V and 3 bases at J; junction bases unmatched: 12. This CDR3 contains 17 residues. Per the germline V gene, CDR1 is SGHRS and CDR2 is YFSETQ. This chain's CDR3 is CASSPGGLAGVKETQYF. The CDR3 DNA is TGCGCCAGCAGCCCCGGGGGGCTAGCGGGGGTTAAAGAGACCCAGTACTTC.

This chain links TRBV23-1 with TRBJ2-7, with no clear D. TRBV23-1 is assigned to the ORF class and has an uncertain function. The CDR3 contains 11 residues. Trimming cost V 0 bases and J 5 bases, with 2 bases left between them. The CDR3 reads CASSQSNEQYF. DNA for the CDR3: TGCGCCAGCAGTCAATCTAACGAGCAGTACTTC.

CDR3 residues: CASRPGFIGGELFF. DNA of the CDR3: TGTGCCAGCAGACCCGGGTTTATTGGCGGGGAGCTGTTTTTT. This sequence joins TRBV7-9 and TRBJ2-2; D unresolved. Trimming stripped 6 bases from V and 7 bases from J, with 15 bases between. This CDR3 contains 14 residues. The germline V gene has CDR1 SEHNR and CDR2 FQNEAQ (reference sequence).

The V call is TRBV19, the J call TRBJ2-7, with D maybe TRBD2 (6 bases). Germline V gene sequence: CDR1 LNHDA, CDR2 SQIVND (reference sequence). The V gene lost 5 bases and the J gene lost 2 bases, with 13 bases spanning the gap. The CDR3 runs to 14 residues. The CDR3 DNA sequence: TGTGCCAGTAGTGTGGGACTGAATACCTACGAGCAGTACTTC. This codes for CASSVGLNTYEQYF.

This chain links TRBV11-3 with TRBJ2-7; no definite D call. V lost 4 bases, J lost 4 bases, and 8 bases lay in between. The CDR3 runs 12 residues. The germline V gene has CDR1 SGHNT and CDR2 YENEEA. The CDR3 nucleotides read TGTGCCAGCAGCTCATCAGGATACGAGCAGTACTTC. This sequence encodes CASSSSGYEQYF. The full variable domain, with the rest looked up from reference TRBV11-3 and TRBJ2-7, is EAGVVQSPRYKIIEKKQPVAFWCNPISGHNTLYWYLQNLGQGPELLIRYENEEAVDDSQLPKDRFSAERLKGVDSTLKIQPAELGDSAVYLCASSSSGYEQYFGPGTRLTVT.

This sequence joins TRBV5-5 and TRBJ2-5; 9 nucleotides agree with TRBD1. V lost 4 bases, J lost 1 base, and 5 bases stayed unmatched. The CDR3 has 15 amino acids. Per the germline V gene, CDR1 is SGHKS and CDR2 is YYEKEE (reference sequence). The CDR3 sequence: CASSQPTGGQETQYF. CDR3 sequence (DNA): TGTGCCAGCAGCCAACCGACAGGGGGCCAAGAGACCCAGTACTTC.

V is TRBV14 and J is TRBJ2-1, with D perhaps matching TRBD2 (6 bases). The CDR3 has 17 residues. With 0 bases removed from V and 3 bases from J, the gap between germline ends came to 15 bases. Germline CDR1 is SGHDN and CDR2 is FVKESK. CDR3 amino acids: CASSQDRGWKGYNEQFF. The CDR3 DNA sequence: TGTGCCAGCAGCCAAGATCGGGGGTGGAAGGGCTACAATGAGCAGTTCTTC.

V is TRBV18 and J is TRBJ1-1; tentatively, D is TRBD1 (6 bases). Germline assignment: CDR1 KGHSH and CDR2 LQKENI. The CDR3 sequence is 12 residues long. The V end lost 6 bases, the J end lost 7 bases, and 12 bases lay between the germline ends. This CDR3 reads CASSPRGGEAFF. The CDR3 DNA follows: TGTGCCAGCTCCCCAAGGGGGGGTGAAGCTTTCTTT.

The rearrangement links TRBV5-1 to TRBJ2-5; D is possibly TRBD1 (5 bases). The CDR3 has 14 residues. V was shortened by 2 bases and J by 2 bases, with 10 bases between the two germline ends. Germline CDR1 SGHRS, CDR2 YFSETQ. The CDR3 nucleotides are TGCGCCAGCAGCTTCGGACAAATGCAAGAGACCCAGTACTTC. Its protein product is CASSFGQMQETQYF.

The gene calls are TRBV6-5 and TRBJ2-7, with 9 nucleotides matching TRBD2. Germline lookup yields CDR1 MNHEY and CDR2 SVGAGI. The CDR3 covers 15 residues. The V segment lost 4 bases and the J segment 2 bases; nucleotides outside the gene matches: 6. Here the CDR3 reads CASSFSGRGPYEQYF. CDR3 nucleotide sequence: TGTGCCAGCAGTTTTAGCGGGAGAGGTCCCTACGAGCAGTACTTC.

J is TRBJ1-2 and V is TRBV28, with a tentative D call TRBD1 (5 bases). Germline loops: CDR1 MDHEN, CDR2 SYDVKM. Trimming shortened V by 6 bases and J by 2 bases, and 13 bases separated the two germline ends. The CDR3 spans 14 residues. The CDR3 coding sequence is TGTGCCAGCAGATCGGGGGATCGAAACTATGGCTACACCTTC. Residues: CASRSGDRNYGYTF.

This clone was picked up one time. The chain recombines TRBV2 with TRBJ2-7; 7 nucleotides line up with TRBD2. The CDR3 totals 15 residues. With 6 bases clipped from V and 7 bases from J, the junction kept 15 bases outside the gene matches. Germline CDR1 SNHLY, CDR2 FYNNEI. This chain's CDR3 is CASRIEKAGAGEQYF. CDR3 bases: TGTGCCAGCAGAATAGAGAAGGCGGGAGCGGGAGAGCAGTACTTC. The full variable domain, in which reference TRBV2 and TRBJ2-7 provide the parts outside the CDR3, is EPEVTQTPSHQVTQMGQEVILRCVPISNHLYFYWYRQILGQKVEFLVSFYNNEISEKSEIFDDQFSVERPDGSNFTLKIRSTKLEDSAMYFCASRIEKAGAGEQYFGPGTRLTVT.

This clone came up a few times. The CDR3 sequence is CSAGGTSLYEQYF. The CDR3 nucleotides read TGCAGCGCAGGTGGGACTAGTCTCTACGAGCAGTACTTC. V usage is TRBV29-1 and J usage is TRBJ2-7, with TRBD2 identical over 8 bases. V gave up 7 bases and J gave up 3 bases; unmatched junction bases: 8. Germline assignment: CDR1 SQVTM and CDR2 ANQGSEA. The CDR3 covers 13 residues.